Listed below are T cell receptor beta chains from one sample, sequenced in a study of blood T cell repertoires in COVID-19. This table comes from immunoSEQ multiplex PCR, and its TCRdb copy is limited to in-frame clones, with some not included. The table has 350,000 to 400,000 clones, about 88% seen once. What was sequenced was peripheral blood. These receptors were collected from an older woman with COVID-19, enrolled during active disease. CDR3s include the opening cysteine and the closing phenylalanine or tryptophan. The order of the fields is J gene, V gene, clone size, D gene, CDR3 protein, CDR3 DNA. The D gene is left open where the match is weak. Clone sizes are given selectively: once, few, many, or a class where the clone is expanded.

TRBJ1-5	TRBV7-2	-	-	CASSSRTDLSQHF	TGTGCCAGCAGCTCTAGGACGGACTTGTCCCAGCATTTT
TRBJ2-2	TRBV7-8	few	-	CASSLVRNRVAGELFF	TGTGCCAGCAGCTTAGTACGCAACAGGGTGGCCGGGGAGCTGTTTTTT
TRBJ2-5	TRBV4-1	-	-	CASRATGFAETQYF	TGCGCCAGCAGAGCTACAGGGTTCGCGGAGACCCAGTACTTC
TRBJ2-3	TRBV2	once	-	CASTDNTDTQYF	TGTGCCAGCACAGATAACACAGATACGCAGTATTTT
TRBJ2-7	TRBV4-2	-	TRBD2	CASSQGGGNSYEQYF	TGTGCCAGCAGCCAAGGCGGGGGAAACTCCTACGAGCAGTACTTC
TRBJ1-3	TRBV6-6	-	-	CASSRTSDAGNTIYF	TGTGCCAGCAGTCGTACAAGCGATGCTGGAAACACCATATATTTT
TRBJ2-2	TRBV5-4	once	TRBD2	CASSFRGGAIGELFF	TGTGCCAGCAGCTTTCGCGGGGGGGCCATCGGGGAGCTGTTTTTT
TRBJ1-2	TRBV6-5	-	TRBD1	CASRPGQGYGYTF	TGTGCCAGCAGACCCGGACAGGGGTATGGCTACACCTTC
TRBJ2-1	TRBV7-9	-	-	CASAQGPDNEQFF	TGTGCCAGCGCGCAGGGGCCGGACAATGAGCAGTTCTTC
TRBJ1-2	TRBV7-9	-	TRBD1	CASSLGQGANYGYTF	TGTGCCAGCAGCCTAGGACAGGGAGCTAACTATGGCTACACCTTC